This T cell receptor beta chain was observed in a study of T cell repertoires in cytomegalovirus infection. Looking at the study overall: Evidence of both CMV infection and a matching HLA type came from public TCR beta signatures.

The study's findings and limits: Of the TCR beta families, the public ones yielded a cumulative frequency that identified carriers of CMV plus the relevant HLA. In two of eight donors, the top clonotype was HLA-C-restricted CMV-specific.

Germline V gives CDR1 SGHNT, CDR2 YYREEE (reference sequence). V lost 1 base, J lost 6 bases, and 3 bases stayed unmatched. CDR3 size: 14 residues. This clonotype was recorded a few times. Antigen unknown. TCRdb re-derived calls from the reads in MiXCR, one entry per CDR3 protein. The sample carries approximately 500,000 distinct CDR3 sequences, about 15% recorded once. Sequencing was performed on CD8+ T cells from PBMCs. The chain carries TRBV5-4 and TRBJ2-1, with 8 nucleotides matching TRBD2. The TCR was taken from a human donor in good health (CMV status not recorded). Some clones in this sample may be carry-over from other donors' samples. In DNA form, the CDR3 reads TGTGCCAGCAGCTTGCGGGGGGGCGGCAATGAGCAGTTCTTC. This codes for CASSLRGGGNEQFF. Variable domain in full (rest from reference TRBV5-4 and TRBJ2-1): ETGVTQSPTHLIKTRGQQVTLRCSSQSGHNTVSWYQQALGQGPQFIFQYYREEENGRGNFPPRFSGLQFPNYSSELNVNALELDDSALYLCASSLRGGGNEQFFGPGTRLTVL.